This T cell receptor (beta chain) was obtained from a study of cytomegalovirus exposure and HLA in healthy donors. General observations from the study: V segments that were indistinguishable, TRBV6-2 and TRBV6-3 among them, were omitted from analysis. Later analysis associated a missense DCLRE1C variant with TCR beta V- and J-gene trimming.

PCR involved 60 Vbeta and 13 Jbeta primers. Only in-frame clones appear in the TCRdb table, and some are missing; sequencing was by immunoSEQ multiplex PCR. The sample has about 140,000 clones, over 70% seen once. Per the germline V gene, CDR1 is MNHNS and CDR2 is SASEGT. V gave up 6 bases and J gave up 9 bases; unmatched junction bases: 12. The CDR3 spans 15 residues. Each donor's status was that of a healthy bone marrow donor. About this clone itself: Its specificity is not known.

The receptor comes from a man younger than 30 in good health and CMV-seronegative. The gene calls are TRBV6-1 and TRBJ2-2; 8 bases fit TRBD2. Sample: PBMCs. For the CDR3, the DNA is TGTGCCAGCAGACGGCGGGGGGCTGGGAGTTGGGAGCTGTTTTTT. This gives the protein CASRRRGAGSWELFF.